This TCR beta chain was identified in a study of beta chain features in type 1 diabetes (dated by TCRdb to 2017 to 2018). Broadly, across the study: Mean age, gender distribution, total cell number and subset yield did not differ between patients and healthy donors. Regulatory and stem cell-like memory subsets were isolated from only 8 patients and roughly eight healthy donors, whereas naive and central memory subsets came from all 28 donors. In the study, recently diagnosed type 1 diabetes patients and matched healthy donors were compared on the TCRB repertoires of their sorted circulating CD4+ T cell subsets. Across all samples, 107,917,701 sorted cells were examined, and cell number per subset correlated strongly with RNA yield. Paper-wide results and their limitations: Because small numbers of individuals were included in the HLA sub-analyses, any influence of HLA type on TCRB rearrangement was left unresolved. Because cDNA was sequenced instead of genomic DNA, highly expressing activated cells could be over-represented, though the groups showed no difference in activation or CD3 levels. Shorter templates might be favored by PCR, yet because patient and control samples were amplified and corrected together, any such skew would affect both groups equally. At VDJ recombination sites, type 1 diabetes patients had fewer insertions and more deleted nucleotides, which implies abnormalities in thymic rearrangement. Naive, central memory and regulatory TCRB repertoires appeared more similar among patients than among healthy donors. In all four CD4+ subsets, TCRB CDR3 length was moderately but significantly shorter in type 1 diabetes patients.

In its sample, this clone was seen once. What antigen it recognizes has not been identified. No much larger clone exists at a distance of one base, and base qualities are not known. Trimming accounts for 6 bases at V and 10 bases at J, while the number of junction bases matched to no gene is 11. The germline V gene (reference sequence) yields GTSNPN for CDR1 and SVGIG for CDR2. The CDR3 contains 14 residues, cysteine and phenylalanine counted. Of the read, only the CDR3 DNA is kept; its 42 bases are in frame from base 1. The High Capacity cDNA Reverse Transcription Kit was used to reverse transcribe all of the isolated RNA, meaning that expressed TCRB transcripts were what got sequenced. Naive, central memory and regulatory T cell samples underwent deep immunoSEQ sequencing, averaging about 3.57 million total reads per sample. Sorted cells were lysed in RLT buffer and RNA was extracted with DNase-treated RNeasy Micro or Mini kits, depending on cell number. To prevent cross-contamination, each cell subset was processed individually, whereas patient and healthy donor samples were processed jointly. TCRB sequences were amplified from cDNA with the immunoSEQ multiplex PCR, producing 87-bp fragments spanning the CDR3 region. The amplicons were sequenced using the Illumina HiSeq platform. In the authors' own workflow: Synthetic template baselines were used to correct PCR bias computationally, reads within Hamming distance 2 were collapsed, and singletons that could not be merged were discarded. Reads were aligned against IMGT so that V, D and J genes, CDR3 length and insertions or deletions at six rearrangement sites could be assigned. Within each subset, clonotype counts were normalized to the number of sorted cells before true diversity and Gini coefficients were calculated with the tcR R package. The overlap coefficient, calculated on TCRB nucleotide sequences, was used to quantify repertoire sharing. What TCRdb holds here is the immuneACCESS table cut down to in-frame rearrangements. Part of the clones is not present; checked against another copy, under half of the missing clones reflect an unresolved V gene, and the others are unexplained. That table furnishes V, J and clone size, whereas the DNA furnished D and trimming. Recorded for this sample are some 250,000 clones; 25% to 30% of them occurred a single time. The ten largest clones add up to approximately 4% of the sample.

From each donor, a single peripheral blood sample of roughly 0.11 L on average was drawn into heparinised tubes. Naive, central memory, regulatory and stem cell-like memory CD4+ T cells were sorted on a BD FACSAria II using a panel including CD45RO, CCR7, CD25, CD127, CD95 and CD27. A purity above 98% was achieved for all sorted populations. PBMCs were isolated right away by Lymphoprep density gradient centrifugation and were stained directly, without culture. To minimize batch effects, samples were stained and sorted in pairs, one healthy donor with one patient per experiment. The sequenced material came from central memory CD4+ T cells from blood. The rearrangement combines TRBV30 with TRBJ1-6, with 8 central nucleotides matching TRBD1. The sequence was obtained from a man aged 25 to 40 in good health. The CDR3: CACAWRGTGSPLHF. The nucleotides are TGTGCCTGCGCCTGGAGGGGGACAGGCTCACCCCTCCACTTT.